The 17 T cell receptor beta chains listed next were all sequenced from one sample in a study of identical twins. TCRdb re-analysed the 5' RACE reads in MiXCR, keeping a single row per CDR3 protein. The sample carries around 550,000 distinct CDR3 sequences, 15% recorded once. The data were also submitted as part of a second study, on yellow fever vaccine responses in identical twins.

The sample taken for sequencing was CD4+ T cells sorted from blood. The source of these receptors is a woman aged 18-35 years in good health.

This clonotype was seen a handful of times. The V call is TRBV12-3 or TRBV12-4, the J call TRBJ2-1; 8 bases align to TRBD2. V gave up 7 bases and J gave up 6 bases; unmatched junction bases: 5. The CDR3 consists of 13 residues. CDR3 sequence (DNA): TGTGCCAGCACGGGGGGGCCCGGCAATGAGCAGTTCTTC. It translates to CASTGGPGNEQFF.

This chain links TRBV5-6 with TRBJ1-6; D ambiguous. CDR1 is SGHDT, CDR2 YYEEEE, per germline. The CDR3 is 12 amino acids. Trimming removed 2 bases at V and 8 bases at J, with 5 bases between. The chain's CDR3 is CASSFPHSPLHF. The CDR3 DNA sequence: TGTGCCAGCAGCTTTCCCCATTCACCCCTCCACTTT.

The CDR3: CASRLAGKYEQYF. CDR3 in DNA: TGTGCCAGCAGACTAGCGGGAAAGTACGAGCAGTACTTC. V usage is TRBV27 and J usage is TRBJ2-7, with 10 bases that match TRBD2. V shed 6 bases and J 4 bases; nucleotides not matched to a gene: 3. Germline-derived CDR1 and CDR2 are MNHEY and SMNVEV (reference sequence). The CDR3 is 13 amino acids.

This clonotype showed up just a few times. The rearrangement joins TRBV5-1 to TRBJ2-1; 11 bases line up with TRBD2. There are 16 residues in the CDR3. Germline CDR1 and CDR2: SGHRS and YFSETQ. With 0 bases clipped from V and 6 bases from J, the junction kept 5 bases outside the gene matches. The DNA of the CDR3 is TGCGCCAGCAGCTTGGTGGGGACTAGCGGACCCAATGAGCAGTTCTTC. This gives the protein CASSLVGTSGPNEQFF.

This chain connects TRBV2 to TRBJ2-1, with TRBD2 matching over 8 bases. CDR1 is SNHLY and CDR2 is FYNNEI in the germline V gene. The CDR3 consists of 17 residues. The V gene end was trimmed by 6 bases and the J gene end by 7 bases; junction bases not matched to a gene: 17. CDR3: CASRSKREKVFGNEQFF. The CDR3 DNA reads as TGTGCCAGCAGGTCGAAGCGGGAGAAGGTATTTGGGAATGAGCAGTTCTTC.

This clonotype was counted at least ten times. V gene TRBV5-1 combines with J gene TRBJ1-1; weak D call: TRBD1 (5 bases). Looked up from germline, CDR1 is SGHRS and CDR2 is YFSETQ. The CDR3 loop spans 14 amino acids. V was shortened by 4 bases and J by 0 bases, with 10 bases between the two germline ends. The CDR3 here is CASSRDGLNTEAFF. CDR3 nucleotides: TGCGCCAGCAGCCGGGACGGCCTGAACACTGAAGCTTTCTTT.

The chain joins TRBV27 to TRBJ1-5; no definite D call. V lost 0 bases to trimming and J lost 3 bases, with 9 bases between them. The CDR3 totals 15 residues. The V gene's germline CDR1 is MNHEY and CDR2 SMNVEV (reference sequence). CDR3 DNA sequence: TGTGCCAGCAGTTTATCGATGGCGGCCAATCAGCCCCAGCATTTT. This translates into CASSLSMAANQPQHF.

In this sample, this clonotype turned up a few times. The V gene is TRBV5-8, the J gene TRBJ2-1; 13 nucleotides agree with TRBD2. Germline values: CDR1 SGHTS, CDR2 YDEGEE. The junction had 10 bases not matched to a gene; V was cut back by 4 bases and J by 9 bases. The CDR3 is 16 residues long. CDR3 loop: CASSPRTSGRISEQFF. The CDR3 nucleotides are TGTGCCAGCAGCCCAAGGACTAGCGGGAGAATCAGTGAGCAGTTCTTC.

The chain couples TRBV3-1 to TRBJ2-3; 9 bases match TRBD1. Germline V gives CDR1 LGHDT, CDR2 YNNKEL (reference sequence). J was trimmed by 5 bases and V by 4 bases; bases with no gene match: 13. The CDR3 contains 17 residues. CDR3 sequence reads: CASSPWAAGTGIDTQYF. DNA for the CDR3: TGTGCCAGCAGCCCTTGGGCCGCCGGGACAGGGATAGATACGCAGTATTTT.

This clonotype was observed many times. The CDR3 is CSVVGAGGGGYGYTF. CDR3 DNA: TGCAGCGTTGTGGGGGCTGGAGGGGGCGGCTATGGCTACACCTTC. The chain joins TRBV29-1 to TRBJ1-2, with TRBD1 matching 7 bases. The germline CDR1 and CDR2 sequences are SQVTM and ANQGSEA. CDR3 length equals 15 residues. With V trimmed by 4 bases and J by 4 bases, 12 bases remained unmatched.

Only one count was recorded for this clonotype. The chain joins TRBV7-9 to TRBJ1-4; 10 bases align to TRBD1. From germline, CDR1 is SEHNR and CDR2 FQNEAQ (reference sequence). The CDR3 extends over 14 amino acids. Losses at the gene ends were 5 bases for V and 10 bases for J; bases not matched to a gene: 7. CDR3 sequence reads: CASSPQTGGGKLFF. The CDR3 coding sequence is TGTGCCAGCAGCCCTCAGACAGGGGGCGGAAAACTGTTTTTT.

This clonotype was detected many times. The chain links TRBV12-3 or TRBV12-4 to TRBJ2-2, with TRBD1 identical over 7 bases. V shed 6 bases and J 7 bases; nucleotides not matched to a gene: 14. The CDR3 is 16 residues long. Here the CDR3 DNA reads TGTGCCAGCAGCTACCGATTACAGGGGCCGGGCGGGGAGCTGTTTTTT. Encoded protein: CASSYRLQGPGGELFF.

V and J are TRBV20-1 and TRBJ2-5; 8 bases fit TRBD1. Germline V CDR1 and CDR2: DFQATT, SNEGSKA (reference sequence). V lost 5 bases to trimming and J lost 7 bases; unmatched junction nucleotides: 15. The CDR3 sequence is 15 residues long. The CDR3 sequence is CSARSHGTGSGTQYF. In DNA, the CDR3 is TGCAGTGCTCGATCCCACGGGACAGGCAGTGGGACCCAGTACTTC.

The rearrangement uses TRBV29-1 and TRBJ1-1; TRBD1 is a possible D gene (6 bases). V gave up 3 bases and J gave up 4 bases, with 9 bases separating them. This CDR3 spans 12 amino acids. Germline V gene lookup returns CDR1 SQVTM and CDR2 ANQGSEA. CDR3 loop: CSVEGGATEAFF. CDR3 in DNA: TGCAGCGTTGAGGGGGGGGCCACTGAAGCTTTCTTT.

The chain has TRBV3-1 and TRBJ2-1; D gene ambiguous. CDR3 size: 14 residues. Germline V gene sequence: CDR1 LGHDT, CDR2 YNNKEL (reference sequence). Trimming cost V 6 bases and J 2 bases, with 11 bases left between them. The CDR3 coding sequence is TGTGCCAGCAGGGATTATGGGACCTACAATGAGCAGTTCTTC. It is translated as CASRDYGTYNEQFF.

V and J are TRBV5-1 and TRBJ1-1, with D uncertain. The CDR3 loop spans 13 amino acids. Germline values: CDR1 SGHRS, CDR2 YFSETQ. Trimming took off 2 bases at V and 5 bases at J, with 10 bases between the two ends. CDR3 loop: CASSFVQETEAFF. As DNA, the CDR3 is TGCGCCAGCAGCTTTGTTCAGGAAACTGAAGCTTTCTTT.

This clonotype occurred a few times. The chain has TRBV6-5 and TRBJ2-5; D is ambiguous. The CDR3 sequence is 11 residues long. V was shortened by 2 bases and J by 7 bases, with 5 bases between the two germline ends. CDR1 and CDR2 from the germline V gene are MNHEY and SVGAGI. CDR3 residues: CASSYGGTQYF. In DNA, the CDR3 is TGTGCCAGCAGTTACGGTGGGACCCAGTACTTC.